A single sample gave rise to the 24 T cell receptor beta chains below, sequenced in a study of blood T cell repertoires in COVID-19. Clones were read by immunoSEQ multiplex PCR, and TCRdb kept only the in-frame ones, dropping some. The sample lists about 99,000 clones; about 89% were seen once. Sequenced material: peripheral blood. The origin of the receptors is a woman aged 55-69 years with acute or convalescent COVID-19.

As DNA, the CDR3 is TGTGCCACCAGCTCAGGGGGACAGCAGTTCTTC. Protein product: CATSSGGQQFF. The chain recombines TRBV15 with TRBJ2-1; TRBD1 matches 7 bases. The CDR3 has 11 residues. With V trimmed by 5 bases and J by 11 bases, 3 bases remained unmatched. Germline CDR1 and CDR2: LNHNV and YYDKDF (reference sequence).

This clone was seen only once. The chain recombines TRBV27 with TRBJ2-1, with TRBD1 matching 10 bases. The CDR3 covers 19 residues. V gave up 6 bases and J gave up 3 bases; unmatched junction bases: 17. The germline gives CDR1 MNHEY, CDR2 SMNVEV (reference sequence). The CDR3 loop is CASSHQTGGGLSSYNEQFF. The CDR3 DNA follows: TGTGCCAGCAGCCACCAGACAGGGGGCGGCTTATCGAGCTACAATGAGCAGTTCTTC.

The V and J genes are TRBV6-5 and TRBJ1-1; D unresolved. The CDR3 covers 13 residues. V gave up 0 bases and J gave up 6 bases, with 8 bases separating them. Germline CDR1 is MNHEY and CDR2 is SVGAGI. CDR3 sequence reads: CASSYSAGPEAFF. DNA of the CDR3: TGTGCCAGCAGTTACTCTGCAGGCCCTGAAGCTTTCTTT.

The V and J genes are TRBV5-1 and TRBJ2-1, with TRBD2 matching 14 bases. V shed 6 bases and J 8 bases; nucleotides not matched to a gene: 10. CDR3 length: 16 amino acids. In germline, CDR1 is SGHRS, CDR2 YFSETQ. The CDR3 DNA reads TGCGCCAGCAAGCCTTCAGGGACTAGCGGGAGCTATGAGCAGTTCTTC. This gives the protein CASKPSGTSGSYEQFF.

This CDR3 reads CASSLSSSSYNEQFF. CDR3 nucleotides: TGTGCCAGCAGCTTATCTAGTAGCTCCTACAATGAGCAGTTCTTC. The V call is TRBV7-8, the J call TRBJ2-1; D not certain. From germline, CDR1 is SGHVS and CDR2 FQNEAQ. Trimming stripped 2 bases from V and 0 bases from J, with 8 bases between. The CDR3 has 15 residues. Based on the CDR3 plus reference TRBV7-8 and TRBJ2-1, the full variable domain is GAGVSQSPRYKVAKRGQDVALRCDPISGHVSLFWYQQALGQGPEFLTYFQNEAQLDKSGLPSDRFFAERPEGSVSTLKIQRTQQEDSAVYLCASSLSSSSYNEQFFGPGTRLTVL.

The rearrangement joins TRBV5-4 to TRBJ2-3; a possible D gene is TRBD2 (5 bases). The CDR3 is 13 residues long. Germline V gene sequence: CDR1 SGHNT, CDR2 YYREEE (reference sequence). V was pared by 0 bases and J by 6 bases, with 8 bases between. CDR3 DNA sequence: TGTGCCAGCAGCTTGGGGGAGCGGGATACGCAGTATTTT. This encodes CASSLGERDTQYF.

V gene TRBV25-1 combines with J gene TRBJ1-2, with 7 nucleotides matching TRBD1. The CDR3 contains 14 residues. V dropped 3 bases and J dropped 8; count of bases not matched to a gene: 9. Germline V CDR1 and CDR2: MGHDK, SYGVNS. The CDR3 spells CASSDPDRVNGYTF. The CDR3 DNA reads TGTGCCAGCAGTGACCCCGACAGGGTGAACGGCTACACCTTC.

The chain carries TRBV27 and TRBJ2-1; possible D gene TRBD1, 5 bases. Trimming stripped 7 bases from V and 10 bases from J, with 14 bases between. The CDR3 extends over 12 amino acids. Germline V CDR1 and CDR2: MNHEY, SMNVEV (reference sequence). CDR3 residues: CASKGARIEQFF. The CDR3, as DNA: TGTGCCAGCAAAGGGGCCCGGATAGAGCAGTTCTTC.

CDR3 sequence reads: CASSLTTGAATNEKLFF. The CDR3 DNA follows: TGTGCCAGCAGTTTAACCACAGGGGCCGCAACTAATGAAAAACTGTTTTTT. The chain joins TRBV28 to TRBJ1-4, with 7 bases fitting TRBD1. The ends lost 2 bases at V and 0 bases at J; junction bases unmatched: 6. In germline, CDR1 is MDHEN, CDR2 SYDVKM. This CDR3 is built from 17 residues. Based on the CDR3 plus reference TRBV28 and TRBJ1-4, the full variable domain is DVKVTQSSRYLVKRTGEKVFLECVQDMDHENMFWYRQDPGLGLRLIYFSYDVKMKEKGDIPEGYSVSREKKERFSLILESASTNQTSMYLCASSLTTGAATNEKLFFGSGTQLSVL.

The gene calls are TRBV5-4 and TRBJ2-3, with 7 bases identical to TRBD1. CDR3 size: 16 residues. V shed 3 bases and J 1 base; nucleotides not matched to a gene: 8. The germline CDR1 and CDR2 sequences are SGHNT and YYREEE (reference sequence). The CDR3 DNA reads TGTGCCAGCAGCTCACAGGGGAGCCGGGGCACAGATACGCAGTATTTT. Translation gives CASSSQGSRGTDTQYF.

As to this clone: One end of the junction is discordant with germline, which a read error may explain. The CDR3 reads CTCPGLYGYTF. CDR3 coding DNA: TGTACCTGTCCGGGACTTTATGGCTACACCTTC. This rearrangement joins TRBV30 to TRBJ1-2, with TRBD1 as a possible D gene (5 bases). Germline loops: CDR1 GTSNPN, CDR2 SVGIG (reference sequence). This CDR3 region has 11 residues. The full variable domain, completed using reference TRBV30 and TRBJ1-2, is SQTIHQWPATLVQPVGSPLSLECTVEGTSNPNLYWYRQAAGRGLQLLFYSVGIGQISSEVPQNLSASRPQDRQFILSSKKLLLSDSGFYLCTCPGLYGYTFGSGTRLTVV.

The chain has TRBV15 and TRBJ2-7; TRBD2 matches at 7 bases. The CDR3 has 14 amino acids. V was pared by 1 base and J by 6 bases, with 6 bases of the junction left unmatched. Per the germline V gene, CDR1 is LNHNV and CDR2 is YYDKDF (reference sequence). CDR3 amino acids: CATSRGREWSEQYF. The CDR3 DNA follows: TGTGCCACCAGCAGAGGGCGGGAGTGGAGCGAGCAGTACTTC.

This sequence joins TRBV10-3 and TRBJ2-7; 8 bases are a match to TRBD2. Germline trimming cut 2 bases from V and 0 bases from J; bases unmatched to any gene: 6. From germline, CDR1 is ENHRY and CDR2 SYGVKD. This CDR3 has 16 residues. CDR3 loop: CAISERLARSSYEQYV. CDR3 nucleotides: TGTGCCATCAGTGAGAGACTAGCGAGAAGCTCCTACGAGCAGTACGTC.

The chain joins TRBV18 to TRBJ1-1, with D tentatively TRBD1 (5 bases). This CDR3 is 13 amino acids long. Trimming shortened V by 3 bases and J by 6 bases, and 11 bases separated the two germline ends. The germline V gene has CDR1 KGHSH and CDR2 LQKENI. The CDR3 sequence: CASSPGPFPEAFF. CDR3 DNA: TGTGCCAGCTCACCGGGGCCCTTTCCTGAAGCTTTCTTT.

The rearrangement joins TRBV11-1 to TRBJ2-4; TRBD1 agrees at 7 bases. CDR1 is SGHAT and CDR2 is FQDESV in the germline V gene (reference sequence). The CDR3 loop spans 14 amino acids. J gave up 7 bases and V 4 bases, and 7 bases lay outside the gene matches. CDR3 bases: TGTGCCAGCAGCTCGGGACAGCTTCCGAACATTCAGTACTTC. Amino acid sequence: CASSSGQLPNIQYF.

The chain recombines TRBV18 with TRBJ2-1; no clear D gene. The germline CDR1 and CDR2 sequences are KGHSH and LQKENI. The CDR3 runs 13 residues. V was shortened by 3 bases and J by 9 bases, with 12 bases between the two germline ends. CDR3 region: CASSPEFRSEQFF. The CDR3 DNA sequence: TGTGCCAGCTCACCGGAGTTTCGGAGTGAGCAGTTCTTC. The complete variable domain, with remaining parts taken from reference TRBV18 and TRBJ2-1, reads NAGVMQNPRHLVRRRGQEARLRCSPMKGHSHVYWYRQLPEEGLKFMVYLQKENIIDESGMPKERFSAEFPKEGPSILRIQQVVRGDSAAYFCASSPEFRSEQFFGPGTRLTVL.

Here the CDR3 reads CASSVSGGQNTEAFF. Written as DNA, the CDR3 is TGTGCCAGCAGCGTATCTGGGGGCCAGAACACTGAAGCTTTCTTT. The J gene is TRBJ1-1, the V gene TRBV9; D is possibly TRBD1 (6 bases). The germline gives CDR1 SGDLS, CDR2 YYNGEE. Trimming took off 1 base at V and 1 base at J, with 11 bases between the two ends. This CDR3 has 15 residues.

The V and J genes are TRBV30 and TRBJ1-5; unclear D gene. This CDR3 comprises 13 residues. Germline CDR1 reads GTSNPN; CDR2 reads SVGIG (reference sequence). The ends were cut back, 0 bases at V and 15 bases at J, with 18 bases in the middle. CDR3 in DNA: TGTGCCTGGAGTGTACTCTCAGGTGCACGCCCGCATTTT. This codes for CAWSVLSGARPHF.

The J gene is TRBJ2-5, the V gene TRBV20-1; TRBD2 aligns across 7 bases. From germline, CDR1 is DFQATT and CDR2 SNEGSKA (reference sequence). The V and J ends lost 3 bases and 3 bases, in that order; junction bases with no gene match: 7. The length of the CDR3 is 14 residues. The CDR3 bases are TGCAGTGCTAGTGTGGGGACTACCAAAGAGACCCAGTACTTC. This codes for CSASVGTTKETQYF.

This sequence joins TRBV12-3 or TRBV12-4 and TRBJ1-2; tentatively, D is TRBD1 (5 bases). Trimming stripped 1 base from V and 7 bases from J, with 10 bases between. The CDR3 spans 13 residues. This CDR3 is CASSLVGEGGYTF. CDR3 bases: TGTGCCAGCAGTTTAGTAGGGGAGGGTGGCTACACCTTC.

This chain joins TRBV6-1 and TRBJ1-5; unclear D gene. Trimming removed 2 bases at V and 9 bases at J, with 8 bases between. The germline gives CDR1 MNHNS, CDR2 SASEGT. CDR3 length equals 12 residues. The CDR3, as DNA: TGTGCCAGCAGTGAAATGTCCCGGCCCCAGCATTTT. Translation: CASSEMSRPQHF.

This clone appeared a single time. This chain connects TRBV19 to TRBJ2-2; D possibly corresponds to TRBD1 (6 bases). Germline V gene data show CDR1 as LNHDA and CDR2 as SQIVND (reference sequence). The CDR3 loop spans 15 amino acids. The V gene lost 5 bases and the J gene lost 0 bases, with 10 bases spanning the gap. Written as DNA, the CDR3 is TGTGCCAGTAGTTCGGGGACAACGAACACCGGGGAGCTGTTTTTT. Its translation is CASSSGTTNTGELFF. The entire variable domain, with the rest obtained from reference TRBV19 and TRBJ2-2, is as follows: DGGITQSPKYLFRKEGQNVTLSCEQNLNHDAMYWYRQDPGQGLRLIYYSQIVNDFQKGDIAEGYSVSREKKESFPLTVTSAQKNPTAFYLCASSSGTTNTGELFFGEGSRLTVL.

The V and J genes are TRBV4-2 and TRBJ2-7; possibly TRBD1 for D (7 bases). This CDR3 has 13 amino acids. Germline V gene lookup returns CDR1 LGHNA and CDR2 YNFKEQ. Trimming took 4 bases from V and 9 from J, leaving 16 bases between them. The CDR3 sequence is CASSRSQGGGQYF. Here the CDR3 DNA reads TGTGCCAGCAGCCGCAGTCAGGGGGGAGGGCAGTACTTC.

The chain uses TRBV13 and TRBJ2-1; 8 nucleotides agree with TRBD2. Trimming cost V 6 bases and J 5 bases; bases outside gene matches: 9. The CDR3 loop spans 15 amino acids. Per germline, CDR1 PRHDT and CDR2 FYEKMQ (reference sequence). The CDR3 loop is CASRRAGAPNNEQFF. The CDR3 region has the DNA TGTGCCAGCAGACGAGCGGGGGCCCCAAACAATGAGCAGTTCTTC.